This passage covers 10 T cell receptor beta chains from one sample sequenced in a study of T cell changes during pregnancy in multiple sclerosis. This table comes from immunoSEQ multiplex PCR, and its TCRdb copy is limited to in-frame clones, with some not included. The sample carries fewer than 35,000 clones, approximately 91% recorded once. Sample: CD4+ T cells from peripheral blood mononuclear cells, taken in the third trimester of pregnancy. These receptors all come from a female donor in good health, enrolled as a control in a pregnancy study.

This rearrangement joins TRBV6-6 to TRBJ2-3; a possible D gene is TRBD2 (6 bases). The CDR3 loop spans 15 amino acids. V was pared by 0 bases and J by 2 bases, with 9 bases between. Germline assignment: CDR1 MNHNY and CDR2 SVGAGI (reference sequence). CDR3 protein: CASSYSGGTTDTQYF. CDR3 DNA sequence: TGTGCCAGCAGTTACTCGGGCGGGACCACAGATACGCAGTATTTT.

The chain combines TRBV6-1 with TRBJ2-7; 8 nucleotides agree with TRBD2. The CDR3 consists of 14 residues. Losses at the gene ends were 11 bases for V and 6 bases for J; bases not matched to a gene: 15. Germline V gene lookup returns CDR1 MNHNS and CDR2 SASEGT. The CDR3: CAAGVDGGVGEQYF. The CDR3 DNA sequence: TGTGCCGCCGGGGTAGACGGGGGGGTCGGCGAGCAGTACTTC.

J is TRBJ1-5 and V is TRBV18, with D possibly TRBD1 on 5 matching bases. The CDR3 totals 13 residues. The germline V and J ends were trimmed by 4 bases and 5 bases, with 9 bases remaining between them. The germline V gene encodes CDR1 KGHSH and CDR2 LQKENI. CDR3 loop: CASSLGQYQPQHF. In DNA form, the CDR3 reads TGTGCCAGCTCACTGGGGCAGTATCAGCCCCAGCATTTT.

The genes are TRBV29-1 and TRBJ1-1, with D hard to call. CDR3 size: 11 residues. V shed 5 bases and J shed 4 bases, with 8 bases lying between them. CDR1 and CDR2 (germline): SQVTM, ANQGSEA. CDR3 in amino acids: CSVSRFTEAFF. CDR3 coding DNA: TGCAGCGTTTCGCGATTCACTGAAGCTTTCTTT. Together with reference TRBV29-1 and TRBJ1-1, the CDR3 gives the full variable domain: SAVISQKPSRDICQRGTSLTIQCQVDSQVTMMFWYRQQPGQSLTLIATANQGSEATYESGFVIDKFPISRPNLTFSTLTVSNMSPEDSSIYLCSVSRFTEAFFGQGTRLTVV.

The chain uses TRBV11-2 and TRBJ1-1, with D possibly being TRBD1 (5 bases). V dropped 1 base and J dropped 5 bases, with 11 bases sitting between them. This CDR3 region has 14 residues. CDR1 is SGHAT and CDR2 is FQNNGV in the germline V gene. The CDR3 loop reads CASSLGGAGTEAFF. DNA of the CDR3: TGTGCCAGCAGCTTAGGGGGCGCCGGGACTGAAGCTTTCTTT.

The CDR3 nucleotides are TGTGCCAGCAGGTTACAGGATAATTCACCCCTCCACTTT. Its protein is CASRLQDNSPLHF. The chain uses TRBV7-9 and TRBJ1-6, with a possible D match to TRBD1 (5 bases). The CDR3 totals 13 residues. From germline, CDR1 is SEHNR and CDR2 FQNEAQ (reference sequence). V was trimmed by 6 bases and J by 5 bases, leaving 8 bases between them.

The table lists this clone with a few counts. The chain combines TRBV18 with TRBJ2-5; D may be TRBD1 (6 bases). The ends were cut back, 3 bases at V and 5 bases at J, with 13 bases in the middle. Germline V lookup: CDR1 KGHSH, CDR2 LQKENI. CDR3 size: 14 residues. DNA for the CDR3: TGTGCCAGCTCACCTTTGAAAGGGGGTGAGACCCAGTACTTC. Protein: CASSPLKGGETQYF.

J is TRBJ2-3 and V is TRBV4-1; D perhaps matches TRBD2 (6 bases). The V gene's germline CDR1 is MGHRA and CDR2 YSYEKL. Between the trimmed V and J ends, which lost 0 bases and 1 base, there was a span of 8 bases. The CDR3 extends over 15 amino acids. The CDR3 reads CASSQDGRGTDTQYF. CDR3 sequence (DNA): TGCGCCAGCAGCCAAGACGGGAGAGGCACAGATACGCAGTATTTT.

The chain couples TRBV13 to TRBJ2-1; D not certain. Germline CDR1 reads PRHDT; CDR2 reads FYEKMQ (reference sequence). This CDR3 is 17 amino acids long. V was trimmed by 2 bases and J by 0 bases, leaving 14 bases between them. CDR3 amino acids: CASSLLTDPSSYNEQFF. In DNA form, the CDR3 reads TGTGCCAGCAGCTTATTAACGGATCCTAGCTCCTACAATGAGCAGTTCTTC.

The rearrangement links TRBV5-5 to TRBJ2-6; a possible D gene is TRBD1 (5 bases). The length of the CDR3 is 15 residues. Trimming took 3 bases from V and 4 from J, leaving 11 bases between them. From germline, CDR1 is SGHKS and CDR2 YYEKEE (reference sequence). In DNA form, the CDR3 reads TGTGCCAGCAGCTCCAGGGCATCAGGGGCCAACGTCCTGACTTTC. Translating it yields CASSSRASGANVLTF.